The rows below give T cell receptor beta chains drawn from one sample of a study of blood T cell repertoires in COVID-19. TCRdb's copy holds only in-frame clones and misses some; the assay was immunoSEQ multiplex PCR. The top ten hold 25% to 35% of the sample, which has roughly 76,000 clones, about nine tenths seen once. Material for sequencing was peripheral blood. These receptors originate from a woman of 80 years or more with active or convalescent COVID-19. CDR3s include the opening cysteine and the closing phenylalanine or tryptophan. The D gene is left open where the match is weak. Size values are once, few and many counts, or a class for expanded clones, and some rows have none.

>NA|TRBD2|TRBJ2-7|TRBV4-2
CASSRRSRLAGTRVDEQYF
TGTGCCAGCAGCCGCCGTTCTCGACTAGCGGGGACACGCGTGGACGAGCAGTACTTC
>once|TRBD1|TRBJ1-2|TRBV12-3/TRBV12-4
CASSMTGYGYTF
TGTGCCAGCAGCATGACAGGGTACGGCTACACCTTC
>once|TRBD1|TRBJ1-5|TRBV6-5
CASSSGQRNQPQHF
TGTGCCAGCAGTTCGGGACAGCGCAATCAGCCCCAGCATTTT
>NA|NA|TRBJ1-2|TRBV27
CASSLTGLQGGGYTF
TGTGCCAGCAGTCTAACCGGGTTGCAGGGAGGTGGCTACACCTTC
>NA|NA|TRBJ1-6|TRBV3-1/TRBV3-2
CASSSRALNSPLHF
TGTGCCAGCAGTTCGCGGGCCCTTAATTCACCCCTCCACTTT
>NA|NA|TRBJ2-5|TRBV7-2
CASSPLPVSLTQETQYF
TGTGCCAGCAGCCCCCTACCTGTTTCCCTAACCCAAGAGACCCAGTACTTC
>once|TRBD2|TRBJ2-1|TRBV18
CASSPGGSGGAYEQFF
TGTGCCAGCTCACCCGGCGGGAGCGGGGGGGCCTATGAGCAGTTCTTC
>NA|TRBD2|TRBJ2-1|TRBV5-1
CASSRSSGGYNEQFF
TGCGCCAGCAGCAGATCTAGCGGGGGCTACAATGAGCAGTTCTTC
>NA|TRBD1|TRBJ1-2|TRBV3-1/TRBV3-2
CASSPGQGDSYGYTF
TGTGCCAGCAGCCCGGGACAGGGGGATAGCTATGGCTACACCTTC
>NA|NA|TRBJ1-3|TRBV30
CAWSVSAGANTIYF
TGTGCCTGGAGTGTATCGGCTGGAGCAAACACCATATATTTT
>NA|TRBD2|TRBJ2-2|TRBV9
CASSAGLTTGELFF
TGTGCCAGCAGCGCGGGACTAACCACCGGGGAGCTGTTTTTT
>once|TRBD1|TRBJ2-7|TRBV3-1/TRBV3-2
CASSQDRGTGGGVQYF
TGTGCCAGCAGCCAAGATCGCGGGACAGGGGGCGGAGTGCAGTACTTC
>NA|TRBD1|TRBJ1-1|TRBV3-1/TRBV3-2
CASSATGDTEAFF
TGTGCCAGCAGCGCAACAGGGGACACTGAAGCTTTCTTT
>once|TRBD1|TRBJ1-4|TRBV6-1
CASSGRQGLEYEKLFF
TGTGCCAGCAGTGGCCGACAGGGACTAGAATATGAAAAACTGTTTTTT
>NA|NA|TRBJ2-3|TRBV4-3
CASSLASADTQYF
TGCGCCAGCAGCCTCGCGAGTGCAGATACGCAGTATTTT
>NA|NA|TRBJ1-5|TRBV19
CAREADFLQPQHF
TGTGCCAGAGAGGCGGATTTCCTTCAGCCCCAGCATTTT
>NA|NA|TRBJ2-1|TRBV11-2
CASSLEGPEQFF
TGTGCCAGCAGCTTAGAGGGGCCTGAGCAGTTCTTC
>NA|NA|TRBJ2-5|TRBV6-5
CASSYGVRGQETQYF
TGTGCCAGCAGTTACGGCGTAAGGGGGCAAGAGACCCAGTACTTC
>few|NA|TRBJ1-4|TRBV27
CASSLSRQGYEKLFF
TGTGCCAGCAGTTTAAGTCGGCAGGGGTATGAAAAACTGTTTTTT
>NA|NA|TRBJ2-5|TRBV29-1
CSVNLAETQYF
TGCAGCGTGAACCTAGCAGAGACCCAGTACTTC